What follows is one TCR beta chain and its context. Its antigen remains unknown. This PCR relied on a set of 60 Vbeta primers and 13 Jbeta primers. Some clones are missing from TCRdb's copy, which holds only in-frame ones; the method was immunoSEQ multiplex PCR. The sample holds roughly 240,000 clones; around 80% are singletons and the top ten take less than 0.6%. Healthy donors of bone marrow made up the group. These data come from a study of cytomegalovirus exposure and HLA in healthy donors. Study-wide results and caveats: It was likely that a cluster of highly shared sequence variants was a sequencing artifact. An analysis done earlier found most TCR beta V segments productive about 90% or about 30% of the time.

Deletions cut 6 bases from V and 7 bases from J, with 19 bases between. The CDR3 runs to 14 residues. CDR1 is SGHTS and CDR2 is YDEGEE in the germline V gene. This TCR was recovered from a boy younger than 18 in good health and CMV-seronegative. The chain links TRBV5-8 to TRBJ1-1; D unresolved. Input material: PBMCs. CDR3 region: CASITDYSVGEAFF. Here the CDR3 DNA reads TGTGCCAGCATCACCGACTACTCAGTAGGTGAAGCTTTCTTT.